The sequence of this TCR beta chain was determined in a study of blood T cell repertoires in COVID-19 (dated by TCRdb to the early 2020s). As for the study more broadly: Collaborator samples came from the United States, Italy and Spain and covered acute and convalescent phases of COVID-19. The prospective study material was composed of cDNA or gDNA derived from T cells, B-cell-depleted T cells, or PBMCs. Deeply sampled blood TCRbeta repertoires from subjects exposed to, actively infected with, or recovered from COVID-19 were included in the dataset. The repertoires were released in a freely available public database meant as a resource for research on the immune response to SARS-CoV-2. Samples came from the ongoing ImmuneRACE study (first 160 participants) plus 1,254 subjects from 6 global collaborators. A de-identified subject ID, COVID-19 status, age in years and sex were almost always included in the sample metadata. Where available, HLA class I and class II types were obtained from metadata supplied by the sample provider rather than from assay-based typing. General findings and caveats noted by the study authors: Clinical and demographic metadata were provided uncurated, with the amount varying by source and participant.

The germline V gene yields SQVTM for CDR1 and ANQGSEA for CDR2. The CDR3 measures 12 amino acids from cysteine to phenylalanine. Of all the DNA, just the CDR3 is kept, 36 bases in frame from base 1. This clone showed up just once. The target of this receptor is not known. Base qualities are not provided; no much larger clone lies one nucleotide away. The immunoSEQ Assay, a bias-controlled multiplex PCR, was used to amplify TCRbeta CDR3 regions from genomic DNA. The paper's processing steps were these. Nucleated cell counts per sample were estimated from amplification of reference gene primers within the assay. Sequence reads were collapsed and filtered to measure the absolute abundance of every unique TCRbeta CDR3 rearrangement. For each sample, productive Simpson clonality was calculated as the square root of Simpson's diversity index across productive rearrangements. The clones in this table, taken by TCRdb from immuneACCESS, are in-frame only. Not every clone is retained; where verified, under half of the shortfall comes from an unresolved V gene, and the cause of the rest is unknown. The V and J calls and the clone size are those of that table, but D and trimming were determined from the DNA. This sample is represented by about 190,000 clones; 84% of them were singletons. The top ten clones comprise 3% to 3.5% of the sample.

In the prospective study, participants were roughly 18 to 89 years old, resided in under 30 geographic areas of the United States, and were enrolled through a virtual design. To assign participants to cohorts, the prospective study relied on clinical history that participants themselves reported in a screening survey and a study questionnaire. Exposed participants had been in contact, within 2 weeks of entering the study, with a person who had a PCR-confirmed or clinician-diagnosed case of COVID-19. In the prospective study, whole blood, serum and a nasopharyngeal or oropharyngeal swab were collected from each participant by mobile phlebotomists. Additional blood draws and questionnaires over an approximately two-month period could optionally be provided by prospective study participants. Before DNA extraction, blood samples from the prospective study were shipped at room temperature or frozen.

This TCR was sampled from a woman aged 25 to 45 who had been exposed to COVID-19. Sequencing input: PBMCs or T cells enriched from blood (not recorded which). This chain joins TRBV29-1 to TRBJ1-1, with 7 middle bases fitting TRBD1. The CDR3 region reads CRGDRMNTEAFF. The bases are TGCCGAGGGGACAGAATGAACACTGAAGCTTTCTTT. Supplemented by the reference TRBV29-1 and TRBJ1-1 proteins around the CDR3, the complete variable domain is SAVISQKPSRDICQRGTSLTIQCQVDSQVTMMFWYRQQPGQSLTLIATANQGSEATYESGFVIDKFPISRPNLTFSTLTVSNMSPEDSSIYLCRGDRMNTEAFFGQGTRLTVV.